One and the same sample provided the 27 T cell receptor beta chains below, sequenced in a study of cytomegalovirus exposure and HLA in healthy donors. 13 Jbeta primers and 60 Vbeta primers were used for the PCR. Repertoires were generated with immunoSEQ multiplex PCR, while TCRdb's copy carries only in-frame clones and drops some. The table lists 150,000 to 200,000 clones, more than 70% of them singletons, with 1.5% in the top ten. Sequenced sample: PBMCs. Source of these receptors: a girl under 18 in good health and CMV-seronegative.

The genes are TRBV18 and TRBJ1-5, with D hard to call. The CDR3 loop spans 14 amino acids. Deletions cut 4 bases from V and 5 bases from J, with 12 bases between. The germline gives CDR1 KGHSH, CDR2 LQKENI. The CDR3 bases are TGTGCCAGCTCACACGACGGTGGAGATCAGCCCCAGCATTTT. Amino acid sequence: CASSHDGGDQPQHF.

The chain uses TRBV6-5 and TRBJ1-6; 8 bases are shared with TRBD1. V lost 2 bases and J lost 16; bases outside the gene matches: 10. This CDR3 spans 14 amino acids. Germline CDR1 MNHEY, CDR2 SVGAGI. CDR3 loop: CASSYGQGAGELHF. CDR3 sequence (DNA): TGTGCCAGCAGTTACGGGCAGGGGGCTGGCGAGCTCCACTTT.

The chain carries TRBV11-2 and TRBJ1-2; D is undetermined. Trimming removed 3 bases at V and 4 bases at J, with 15 bases between. Germline V CDR1 and CDR2: SGHAT, FQNNGV. This CDR3 contains 15 residues. The CDR3 bases are TGTGCCAGCAGCTTGTCTCTTAGCGCGGGCTATGGCTACACCTTC. It is translated as CASSLSLSAGYGYTF.

The gene calls are TRBV5-1 and TRBJ2-7; the match to TRBD1 covers 9 bases. With 4 bases clipped from V and 4 bases from J, the junction kept 12 bases outside the gene matches. CDR1 is SGHRS, CDR2 YFSETQ, per germline. The CDR3 has 16 residues. CDR3 sequence: CASSLSDRGLSYEQYF. In nucleotides, the CDR3 is TGCGCCAGCAGCCTCTCAGACAGGGGGTTATCGTACGAGCAGTACTTC.

This chain links TRBV7-9 with TRBJ2-7, with 10 bases matching TRBD2. Germline V CDR1 and CDR2: SEHNR, FQNEAQ (reference sequence). This CDR3 is 17 amino acids long. V lost 4 bases to trimming and J lost 2 bases; unmatched junction nucleotides: 11. CDR3 loop: CASSSYRLAGETYEQYF. CDR3 DNA sequence: TGTGCCAGCAGCTCCTATCGTCTAGCGGGGGAAACCTACGAGCAGTACTTC.

The chain has TRBV11-1 and TRBJ2-7, with 9 bases matching TRBD1. Germline V CDR1 and CDR2: SGHAT, FQDESV (reference sequence). The CDR3 is made up of 15 amino acids. V shed 0 bases and J 2 bases; nucleotides not matched to a gene: 2. The CDR3, as DNA: TGTGCCAGCAGCTTAGCCGGGACAGGGCCCTACGAGCAGTACTTC. Its protein product is CASSLAGTGPYEQYF.

The chain links TRBV2 to TRBJ2-7, with 12 bases identical to TRBD2. This CDR3 comprises 16 residues. Per the germline V gene, CDR1 is SNHLY and CDR2 is FYNNEI. V lost 3 bases to trimming and J lost 4 bases; unmatched junction nucleotides: 7. The CDR3: CASSDRASGGAYEQYF. CDR3 bases: TGTGCCAGCAGTGACCGCGCTAGCGGGGGGGCGTACGAGCAGTACTTC.

In its sample, this clone was seen a few times. The chain uses TRBV7-9 and TRBJ1-5, with 9 bases matching TRBD1. Unmatched junction bases numbered 5, after V lost 5 bases and J lost 6 bases. This CDR3 is built from 14 residues. CDR1 SEHNR and CDR2 FQNEAQ come from the germline V gene (reference sequence). The CDR3 loop is CASSPGQGVQPQHF. CDR3 nucleotide sequence: TGTGCCAGCAGCCCGGGACAGGGTGTTCAGCCCCAGCATTTT.

Only a few counts were recorded for this clone. J is TRBJ1-2 and V is TRBV5-4; unclear D gene. Trimming stripped 1 base from V and 3 bases from J, with 13 bases between. Per the germline V gene, CDR1 is SGHNT and CDR2 is YYREEE (reference sequence). This CDR3 comprises 15 residues. The CDR3 DNA sequence: TGTGCCAGCAGCTTGCCCACGGACGGGGACTATGGCTACACCTTC. Translating it yields CASSLPTDGDYGYTF.

This clone was seen a few times. This rearrangement joins TRBV30 to TRBJ1-2; 8 bases match TRBD1. The V segment lost 5 bases and the J segment 8 bases; nucleotides outside the gene matches: 13. Looked up from germline, CDR1 is GTSNPN and CDR2 is SVGIG (reference sequence). The CDR3 is 14 amino acids. CDR3 in DNA: TGTGCCTGGTCCGGGACAGGATTTCTCCTAGGCTACACCTTC. It codes for CAWSGTGFLLGYTF.

The chain carries TRBV7-9 and TRBJ1-6; possible D gene TRBD1, 6 bases. Germline V gene sequence: CDR1 SEHNR, CDR2 FQNEAQ (reference sequence). The CDR3 has 12 amino acids. The V and J ends lost 8 bases and 10 bases respectively, with 12 bases between them. As DNA, the CDR3 is TGTGCCAGCCTGGGGGCCGCATCACCCCTCCACTTT. The encoded protein is CASLGAASPLHF.

The chain employs TRBV4-2 and TRBJ2-1; D might be TRBD1 (5 bases). Looked up from germline, CDR1 is LGHNA and CDR2 is YNFKEQ. The CDR3 runs 15 residues. V gave up 0 bases and J gave up 3 bases, with 9 bases separating them. CDR3 nucleotide sequence: TGTGCCAGCAGCCAAGATCCAGGGATCTACAATGAGCAGTTCTTC. This sequence encodes CASSQDPGIYNEQFF.

The V gene is TRBV29-1, the J gene TRBJ1-2; 7 bases agree with TRBD1. The CDR3 is 13 residues long. CDR1 is SQVTM, CDR2 ANQGSEA, per germline. V dropped 4 bases and J dropped 8; count of bases not matched to a gene: 10. Here the CDR3 DNA reads TGCAGCGTTGGGGCGACAGGGATGAAAGGCTACACCTTC. It is translated as CSVGATGMKGYTF.

The chain combines TRBV5-1 with TRBJ1-1; TRBD1 might be the D (5 bases). V was clipped by 3 bases and J by 6 bases, with 15 bases between them. In germline, CDR1 is SGHRS, CDR2 YFSETQ. The CDR3 loop spans 14 amino acids. The CDR3 DNA sequence: TGCGCCAGCAGCTCGGGTCGCGGGGGTGCTGAAGCTTTCTTT. Protein product: CASSSGRGGAEAFF. The entire variable domain, with the rest obtained from reference TRBV5-1 and TRBJ1-1, is as follows: KAGVTQTPRYLIKTRGQQVTLSCSPISGHRSVSWYQQTPGQGLQFLFEYFSETQRNKGNFPGRFSGRQFSNSRSEMNVSTLELGDSALYLCASSSGRGGAEAFFGQGTRLTVV.

This clone has at least ten counts. The genes are TRBV6-1 and TRBJ2-5, with 8 bases that match TRBD2. Germline CDR1 reads MNHNS; CDR2 reads SASEGT. V gave up 1 base and J gave up 4 bases; unmatched junction bases: 5. This CDR3 has 15 amino acids. The CDR3, as DNA: TGTGCCAGCAGTGAAGAAGCGGGGGTCCCAGAGACCCAGTACTTC. It specifies CASSEEAGVPETQYF.

The CDR3 DNA reads as TGTGCCAGTAGTATAGATCTTCGGACAGGGGCAAACTATGGCTACACCTTC. Translating it yields CASSIDLRTGANYGYTF. The V and J genes are TRBV19 and TRBJ1-2; TRBD1 aligns across 9 bases. Germline loops: CDR1 LNHDA, CDR2 SQIVND (reference sequence). The V gene end was trimmed by 0 bases and the J gene end by 2 bases; junction bases not matched to a gene: 7. The CDR3 is 17 residues long. The full variable domain, in which reference TRBV19 and TRBJ1-2 provide the parts outside the CDR3, is DGGITQSPKYLFRKEGQNVTLSCEQNLNHDAMYWYRQDPGQGLRLIYYSQIVNDFQKGDIAEGYSVSREKKESFPLTVTSAQKNPTAFYLCASSIDLRTGANYGYTFGSGTRLTVV.

The rearrangement joins TRBV6-5 to TRBJ1-2, with D maybe TRBD1 (5 bases). Germline assignment: CDR1 MNHEY and CDR2 SVGAGI. Trimming pared 0 bases from V and 1 base from J, leaving 12 bases between. The CDR3 is 16 amino acids. CDR3 residues: CASSYSIWGGNYGYTF. CDR3 nucleotide sequence: TGTGCCAGCAGTTACTCGATTTGGGGCGGTAACTATGGCTACACCTTC.

The V call is TRBV7-9, the J call TRBJ1-1, with D hard to call. Germline V gives CDR1 SEHNR, CDR2 FQNEAQ (reference sequence). The CDR3 covers 14 residues. With 2 bases removed from V and 7 bases from J, the gap between germline ends came to 14 bases. The CDR3 protein is CASSLIQPMNEAFF. The CDR3 nucleotides are TGTGCCAGCAGCTTAATACAGCCTATGAATGAAGCTTTCTTT.

The J gene is TRBJ2-5, the V gene TRBV9, with 8 bases matching TRBD2. Germline CDR1 SGDLS, CDR2 YYNGEE. V lost 3 bases to trimming and J lost 2 bases; unmatched junction nucleotides: 3. This CDR3 is built from 14 residues. The chain's CDR3 is CASSGGGPQETQYF. For the CDR3, the DNA is TGTGCCAGCAGCGGCGGGGGGCCTCAAGAGACCCAGTACTTC. Filled out from reference TRBV9 and TRBJ2-5, the complete variable domain reads DSGVTQTPKHLITATGQRVTLRCSPRSGDLSVYWYQQSLDQGLQFLIQYYNGEERAKGNILERFSAQQFPDLHSELNLSSLELGDSALYFCASSGGGPQETQYFGPGTRLLVL.

The DNA for the CDR3 is TGTGCCAGCTCACCACAGGGAGATAGGTCTGAAGCTTTCTTT. Protein: CASSPQGDRSEAFF. The gene calls are TRBV18 and TRBJ1-1, with unresolved D. Trimming removed 1 base from V and 6 bases from J, with 12 bases in between. Germline V gene lookup returns CDR1 KGHSH and CDR2 LQKENI. CDR3 length equals 14 residues.

For this clone: The identical CDR3 is also encoded by other nucleotide sequences in the sample. The CDR3: CASSYSSGSNQPQHF. CDR3 bases: TGTGCCAGCAGTTACTCGTCAGGTAGCAATCAGCCCCAGCATTTT. The chain uses TRBV6-5 and TRBJ1-5; D ambiguous. Per the germline V gene, CDR1 is MNHEY and CDR2 is SVGAGI. The CDR3 totals 15 residues. V was clipped by 0 bases and J by 0 bases, with 6 bases between them.

J is TRBJ1-1 and V is TRBV18, with D perhaps TRBD1 (5 bases). This CDR3 comprises 17 residues. CDR1 KGHSH and CDR2 LQKENI come from the germline V gene. Between the trimmed V and J ends, which lost 2 bases and 2 bases, there was a span of 18 bases. Here the CDR3 reads CASSPEILGGRNTEAFF. CDR3 sequence (DNA): TGTGCCAGCTCACCAGAGATTCTGGGGGGACGAAACACTGAAGCTTTCTTT.

The chain joins TRBV12-5 to TRBJ1-5; D is unresolved. Per the germline V gene, CDR1 is LGHNT and CDR2 is FRNRAP. This CDR3 is 19 amino acids long. The V and J ends lost 1 base and 4 bases respectively, with 23 bases between them. This CDR3 is CASGLDPWVIDQENQPQHF. CDR3 nucleotide sequence: TGTGCTAGTGGTTTGGACCCGTGGGTGATTGACCAGGAAAATCAGCCCCAGCATTTT.

This chain connects TRBV2 to TRBJ2-7; the match to TRBD1 covers 10 bases. The junction had 14 bases not matched to a gene; V was cut back by 6 bases and J by 3 bases. The CDR3 extends over 17 amino acids. Germline CDR1 is SNHLY and CDR2 is FYNNEI. The CDR3 loop reads CASRAPAGTGDLYEQYF. The DNA of the CDR3 is TGTGCCAGCAGGGCGCCCGCCGGGACAGGGGATCTCTACGAGCAGTACTTC.

The chain has TRBV4-2 and TRBJ2-1, with 9 positions matching TRBD2. Germline V gene data show CDR1 as LGHNA and CDR2 as YNFKEQ. This CDR3 comprises 16 residues. Unmatched junction bases numbered 7, after V lost 0 bases and J lost 7 bases. This CDR3 reads CASSQEAGGRGNEQFF. As DNA, the CDR3 is TGTGCCAGCAGCCAAGAAGCGGGGGGCCGGGGGAATGAGCAGTTCTTC.

This rearrangement joins TRBV7-8 to TRBJ1-2; 7 bases are shared with TRBD1. CDR1 is SGHVS and CDR2 is FQNEAQ in the germline V gene. Losses at the gene ends were 4 bases for V and 4 bases for J; bases not matched to a gene: 6. The CDR3 has 14 residues. CDR3 protein: CASSSMGQTYGYTF. The CDR3 coding sequence is TGTGCCAGCAGCTCGATGGGACAGACCTATGGCTACACCTTC.

This clone appeared once. J is TRBJ1-5 and V is TRBV6-6, with 7 nucleotides matching TRBD1. J gave up 7 bases and V 4 bases, and 10 bases lay outside the gene matches. Germline V gives CDR1 MNHNY, CDR2 SVGAGI (reference sequence). This CDR3 is built from 15 residues. The CDR3 nucleotides are TGTGCCAGCAGTTTACCCCAAGGGGGCTGGCAGCCCCAGCATTTT. This gives the protein CASSLPQGGWQPQHF.